A single sample gave rise to the 20 T cell receptor beta chains below, sequenced in a study of tumor and adjacent non-tumor tissue in lung cancer. TCRbeta libraries were built with three rounds of nested PCR, modified from ARM-PCR. MiXCR was run by TCRdb on the multiplex PCR reads, yielding one entry per CDR3 protein. In the table there are 60,000 to 65,000 distinct CDR3 sequences, roughly 57% of which are singletons. No cell sorting was done before RNA was extracted from the tissue. More than 3 cm separated this lung sample from the edge of the tumor. Material: distant non-tumor lung tissue. These receptors were obtained from a man between 65 and 80 years old with non-small cell lung cancer.

On this clonotype: This may be a read error, as it is one base from a much larger clone. V usage is TRBV28 and J usage is TRBJ2-3; no firm D call. Germline V gene lookup returns CDR1 MDHEN and CDR2 SYDVKM. This CDR3 is 12 amino acids long. The CDR3 DNA reads as TGTGCCAGCAGGGTAGACACATATACGCAGTATTTT. Encoded protein: CASRVDTYTQYF.

Worth noting for this clonotype: The junction differs from germline at one of its ends, possibly a read error. Written as DNA, the CDR3 is TGCAGTGTTAGAGAGAGACAGCAACTACTAACTTTCTTT. Protein sequence: CSVRERQQLLTFF. The chain joins TRBV20-1 to TRBJ1-1; D is perhaps TRBD1 (5 bases). Germline V gene lookup returns CDR1 DFQATT and CDR2 SNEGSKA (reference sequence). The CDR3 is 13 amino acids.

As to this clonotype: Given a much more abundant clone one base away, this may be a read error. The chain links TRBV6-5 to TRBJ2-3, with unresolved D. Germline-derived CDR1 and CDR2 are MNHEY and SVGAGI. The CDR3 runs 13 residues. V was cut by 6 bases and J by 6 bases, with 13 bases left in between. For the CDR3, the DNA is TGTGCCAGCAGCCGGGCCGTCCAGGATACGCAGTATTTT. Protein sequence: CASSRAVQDTQYF.

The table lists this clonotype with many counts. The chain joins TRBV6-1 to TRBJ2-5; TRBD1 aligns across 9 bases. V gave up 4 bases and J gave up 1 base; unmatched junction bases: 4. This CDR3 contains 15 residues. The V gene's germline CDR1 is MNHNS and CDR2 SASEGT. CDR3 region: CASSGRTGVQETQYF. The CDR3 region has the DNA TGTGCCAGCAGTGGAAGGACAGGGGTCCAAGAGACCCAGTACTTC.

A remark on this clonotype: A much larger clone is a single base away; this may be a read error. The chain has TRBV30 and TRBJ1-6; maybe TRBD1 (5 bases). The CDR3 has 13 residues. CDR1 is GTSNPN and CDR2 is SVGIG in the germline V gene (reference sequence). The CDR3 here is CAWTGTHNSSLHF. The DNA of the CDR3 is TGTGCCTGGACCGGGACCCATAATTCATCCCTCCACTTT.

As for this clonotype: One end of the junction does not line up with germline, which may come from a read error. The chain carries TRBV18 and TRBJ2-3; D possibly corresponds to TRBD2 (6 bases). Germline V gene data show CDR1 as KGHSH and CDR2 as LQKENI. The CDR3 consists of 15 residues. The CDR3 DNA reads TGTGCCGGCTCACTAGTCGGAGGGAGCACAGATACGCAGTATTTT. Amino acid sequence: CAGSLVGGSTDTQYF.

About this clonotype itself: A read error may account for a junction end that differs from germline. This chain connects TRBV11-2 to TRBJ2-5, with TRBD1 matching over 7 bases. Germline V gene data show CDR1 as SGHAT and CDR2 as FQNNGV. The CDR3 has 14 amino acids. The CDR3 DNA sequence: TGTGCCAGCAGCTACGGGACAGTCGCAGAGACCCGGTACTTC. As protein: CASSYGTVAETRYF.

Details on this clonotype: Its ends do not fully match the called genes, so a read error is possible. The chain joins TRBV11-2 to TRBJ2-7; 8 nucleotides agree with TRBD1. Germline V lookup: CDR1 SGHAT, CDR2 FQNNGV. The length of the CDR3 is 14 residues. CDR3 sequence reads: CSSSLASGGYGQYF. CDR3 sequence (DNA): TGTTCCAGCAGCTTAGCCTCAGGGGGCTACGGGCAGTACTTC.

Many counts were recorded for this clonotype. This sequence joins TRBV6-2 or TRBV6-3 and TRBJ2-7; possibly TRBD2 for D (5 bases). The V end lost 6 bases, the J end lost 12 bases, and 21 bases lay between the germline ends. In germline, CDR1 is MNHEY, CDR2 SVGEGT. This CDR3 is built from 13 residues. In DNA, the CDR3 is TGTGCCAGCAGCCCCGGTAGCGTCGGTGTGTCGTACTTC. Protein product: CASSPGSVGVSYF.

This clonotype showed up just a few times. A read error may be the cause here, since a much bigger clone is one base away. The genes are TRBV6-2 or TRBV6-3 and TRBJ1-3; D might be TRBD1 (5 bases). The germline V gene has CDR1 MNHEY and CDR2 SVGEGT. There are 17 residues in the CDR3. CDR3 DNA sequence: TGTGCCAGCAGCCGAGCCTGGGACGCTTACTCTGGAAACAACATATATTTT. Encoded protein: CASSRAWDAYSGNNIYF.

Only a few counts were recorded for this clonotype. A much larger clonotype is one base distant, so this may be a read error. The chain couples TRBV4-1 to TRBJ2-6, with 8 bases matching TRBD2. The CDR3 length is 19 residues. J lost 3 bases, V lost 0 bases, and 10 bases had no gene match. The germline V gene has CDR1 MGHRA and CDR2 YSYEKL. DNA of the CDR3: TGCGCCAGCAGCCAAGACGCCGTAGCGGGGAAGGTTGGGGCCAACGTCCTGACTTTC. This sequence encodes CASSQDAVAGKVGANVLTF.

On this clonotype itself: Just one base apart from a much larger clone, this may be a read error. J is TRBJ1-1 and V is TRBV6-6; D call uncertain. CDR3 length equals 13 residues. Germline V gene data show CDR1 as MNHNY and CDR2 as SVGAGI (reference sequence). The CDR3: CDSRMIGDTEAFF. CDR3 coding DNA: TGTGACAGCAGAATGATCGGAGACACTGAAGCTTTCTTT.

The V call is TRBV28, the J call TRBJ1-5; possibly TRBD1 for D (6 bases). Germline values: CDR1 MDHEN, CDR2 SYDVKM. This CDR3 region has 15 residues. V shed 5 bases and J shed 6 bases, with 17 bases lying between them. CDR3 coding DNA: TGTGCCAGCAGTGTCAGGGGTGCGTGGGGTCAGCCCCAGCATTTT. It encodes CASSVRGAWGQPQHF. Supplemented by reference TRBV28 and TRBJ1-5, the full variable domain reads DVKVTQSSRYLVKRTGEKVFLECVQDMDHENMFWYRQDPGLGLRLIYFSYDVKMKEKGDIPEGYSVSREKKERFSLILESASTNQTSMYLCASSVRGAWGQPQHFGDGTRLSIL.

This clonotype has more than one count but fewer than ten. This CDR3 reads CASSLVGRQSSYEQYF. In DNA form, the CDR3 reads TGCGCCAGCAGCTTGGTCGGCCGGCAAAGCTCCTACGAGCAGTACTTC. The J gene is TRBJ2-7, the V gene TRBV5-1; D remains ambiguous. The CDR3 extends over 16 amino acids. Trimming shortened V by 0 bases and J by 0 bases, and 13 bases separated the two germline ends. Germline CDR1 reads SGHRS; CDR2 reads YFSETQ.

This clonotype occurred a few times. The CDR3 coding sequence is TGTGCCAGCAGCTACCCGTGGACAGAAGGTTCGACAGATACGCAGTATTTT. Its translation is CASSYPWTEGSTDTQYF. The chain joins TRBV7-3 to TRBJ2-3; D perhaps matches TRBD1 (6 bases). The germline gives CDR1 SGHTA, CDR2 FQGTGA. V gave up 4 bases and J gave up 3 bases, with 20 bases separating them. The CDR3 has 17 amino acids.

This clonotype was seen a single time. One end of the junction is discordant with germline, which a read error may explain. The chain combines TRBV11-1 with TRBJ2-1; TRBD1 aligns across 7 bases. The germline V gene encodes CDR1 SGHAT and CDR2 FQDESV (reference sequence). This CDR3 is built from 14 residues. This chain's CDR3 is CASIPRTGVDEQFF. CDR3 DNA sequence: TGTGCAAGCATCCCCCGAACAGGGGTGGATGAGCAGTTCTTC.

This clonotype is termed medium-sized (0.01 to 0.1%). The rearrangement links TRBV10-3 to TRBJ2-1; 12 bases are a match to TRBD2. Trimming cost V 4 bases and J 5 bases; bases outside gene matches: 6. Per the germline V gene, CDR1 is ENHRY and CDR2 is SYGVKD. The length of the CDR3 is 16 residues. CDR3 sequence reads: CAISVFGLAGNNEQFF. In nucleotides, the CDR3 is TGTGCCATCAGTGTTTTCGGACTAGCGGGAAACAATGAGCAGTTCTTC.

Regarding this clonotype: This CDR3 fails to terminate in the conserved phenylalanine or tryptophan, so it likely reflects a read error. The gene calls are TRBV11-1 and TRBJ2-5, with TRBD2 as a possible D gene (5 bases). The ends were cut back, 7 bases at V and 9 bases at J, with 21 bases in the middle. The V gene's germline CDR1 is SGHAT and CDR2 FQDESV (reference sequence). This CDR3 comprises 14 residues. The CDR3 reads CASTRGDPQEAQYY. CDR3 bases: TGTGCCAGCACCCGGGGTGATCCACAAGAAGCCCAGTACTAC.

Points on this clonotype: This is likely a read error, given that the CDR3 carries no conserved phenylalanine or tryptophan at its end. It is unclear where the CDR3 begins or ends on the DNA, so no DNA is shown, and the CDR3 is as TCRdb lists it. V and J are TRBV11-2 and TRBJ1-2. Looked up from germline, CDR1 is SGHAT and CDR2 is FQNNGV. Ends included, the CDR3 has 14 residues. The chain's CDR3 is CASSFIGNAYGYTL.

The chain is built from TRBV28 and TRBJ2-7, with D hard to call. The CDR3 covers 13 residues. V lost 2 bases and J 3 bases, leaving 8 bases between the germline ends. Germline-derived CDR1 and CDR2 are MDHEN and SYDVKM. The CDR3: CASSLGPHYEQYF. The CDR3 DNA reads TGTGCCAGCAGTTTAGGACCGCACTACGAGCAGTACTTC. Filled out from reference TRBV28 and TRBJ2-7, the complete variable domain reads DVKVTQSSRYLVKRTGEKVFLECVQDMDHENMFWYRQDPGLGLRLIYFSYDVKMKEKGDIPEGYSVSREKKERFSLILESASTNQTSMYLCASSLGPHYEQYFGPGTRLTVT.